These 30 T cell receptor beta chains were sequenced from one sample in a study of breast tumors, draining lymph nodes, adjacent tissues. TCRdb re-analysed the multiplex PCR reads in MiXCR, keeping a single row per CDR3 protein. Of approximately 210,000 distinct CDR3 sequences listed, under 40% are singletons. Breast cancer patients provided tissue from their axillary draining lymph nodes. Sequencing was performed on axillary lymph node tissue. Receptors were obtained from a female donor with breast cancer. Some clones in this sample may be carry-over from other donors' samples.

This clonotype was found many times. The chain joins TRBV7-2 to TRBJ2-7; weak D call: TRBD1 (5 bases). The ends were cut back, 5 bases at V and 1 base at J, with 15 bases in the middle. The CDR3 contains 15 residues. Per the germline V gene, CDR1 is SGHTA and CDR2 is FQGNSA. CDR3 protein: CASSPQGRVSYEQYF. The CDR3 nucleotides read TGTGCCAGCAGCCCCCAGGGCAGGGTTTCCTACGAGCAGTACTTC.

This clonotype was recorded many times. The chain is built from TRBV3-1 and TRBJ2-5; no clear D. Germline CDR1 is LGHDT and CDR2 is YNNKEL (reference sequence). The CDR3 covers 13 residues. The V end lost 3 bases, the J end lost 1 base, and 6 bases lay between the germline ends. The CDR3 DNA reads as TGTGCCAGCAGCCAGTACAGCCAAGAGACCCAGTACTTC. It codes for CASSQYSQETQYF.

This clonotype was picked up many times. The chain uses TRBV24-1 and TRBJ1-5, with D possibly being TRBD1 (5 bases). CDR1 is KGHDR, CDR2 SFDVKD, per germline. The CDR3 totals 16 residues. Trimming stripped 4 bases from V and 6 bases from J, with 18 bases between. CDR3 residues: CATSDASGGYSQPQHF. The CDR3 coding sequence is TGTGCCACCAGTGACGCATCGGGGGGGTATAGTCAGCCCCAGCATTTT.

The CDR3 bases are TGTGCCAGCAGCTTGGAGTGGCAGGGCACAGATACGCAGTATTTT. Amino acid sequence: CASSLEWQGTDTQYF. The V gene is TRBV5-4, the J gene TRBJ2-3; no reliable D call. Germline CDR1 SGHNT, CDR2 YYREEE (reference sequence). CDR3 length: 15 amino acids. The V gene lost 0 bases and the J gene lost 1 base, with 9 bases spanning the gap.

The chain uses TRBV5-1 and TRBJ2-2, with D possibly called TRBD1 or TRBD2 (5 bases each). CDR1 is SGHRS and CDR2 is YFSETQ in the germline V gene. The CDR3 runs to 13 residues. V was pared by 4 bases and J by 8 bases, with 12 bases between. The CDR3 sequence: CASSPGRPGELFF. Here the CDR3 DNA reads TGCGCCAGCAGCCCGGGACGACCGGGGGAGCTGTTTTTT.

This chain connects TRBV20-1 to TRBJ2-3, with TRBD2 matching 9 bases. This CDR3 contains 16 residues. The trim removed 6 bases at V and 1 base at J, leaving 11 bases unmatched. Germline CDR1 and CDR2: DFQATT and SNEGSKA (reference sequence). CDR3 sequence (DNA): TGCAGTGCGGAGGGTGACCAGCGGGGGGGCACAGATACGCAGTATTTT. This gives the protein CSAEGDQRGGTDTQYF.

In its sample, this clonotype was seen once. The V and J genes are TRBV6-5 and TRBJ1-6; 9 bases line up with TRBD1. Per germline, CDR1 MNHEY and CDR2 SVGAGI. With 6 bases clipped from V and 10 bases from J, the junction kept 10 bases outside the gene matches. The CDR3 has 15 amino acids. The CDR3 spells CASSPWTGVKSPLHF. The CDR3 region has the DNA TGTGCCAGCAGCCCCTGGACAGGGGTAAAGTCACCCCTCCACTTT.

V gene TRBV7-6 combines with J gene TRBJ1-5, with TRBD1 identical over 7 bases. CDR3 size: 16 residues. From germline, CDR1 is SGHVS and CDR2 FNYEAQ. J gave up 7 bases and V 0 bases, and 9 bases lay outside the gene matches. The CDR3 is CASSLATGLGEQPQHF. The CDR3 DNA is TGTGCCAGCAGCTTAGCGACAGGGTTAGGCGAGCAGCCCCAGCATTTT.

This clonotype was detected ten times or more. V usage is TRBV14 and J usage is TRBJ2-3; no definite D call. The CDR3 has 13 residues. CDR1 is SGHDN and CDR2 is FVKESK in the germline V gene. Trimming took 0 bases from V and 5 from J, leaving 6 bases between them. CDR3 region: CASSQERRDTQYF. CDR3 in DNA: TGTGCCAGCAGCCAAGAACGGAGAGATACGCAGTATTTT.

This clonotype showed up many times. This chain uses TRBV19 with TRBJ1-4, with 8 bases fitting TRBD1. Germline CDR1 reads LNHDA; CDR2 reads SQIVND (reference sequence). V lost 5 bases and J lost 6; bases outside the gene matches: 5. The CDR3 sequence is 14 residues long. The CDR3 nucleotides are TGTGCCAGTAGTGTGGGGACAGGTGATGAAAAACTGTTTTTT. As protein: CASSVGTGDEKLFF.

This clonotype was observed at least ten times. The rearrangement joins TRBV11-3 to TRBJ1-6; TRBD1 is a possible D gene (6 bases). The CDR3 totals 14 residues. Trimming shortened V by 3 bases and J by 7 bases, and 10 bases separated the two germline ends. Per the germline V gene, CDR1 is SGHNT and CDR2 is YENEEA. The CDR3 is CASSFRTENSPLHF. The DNA for the CDR3 is TGTGCCAGCAGCTTCCGGACAGAGAATTCACCCCTCCACTTT. Using reference TRBV11-3 and TRBJ1-6 for the parts outside the CDR3, the full variable domain is EAGVVQSPRYKIIEKKQPVAFWCNPISGHNTLYWYLQNLGQGPELLIRYENEEAVDDSQLPKDRFSAERLKGVDSTLKIQPAELGDSAVYLCASSFRTENSPLHFGNGTRLTVT.

This clonotype was detected many times. V gene TRBV19 combines with J gene TRBJ1-5; no clear D gene. Trimming removed 1 base from V and 3 bases from J, with 10 bases in between. Germline CDR1 LNHDA, CDR2 SQIVND (reference sequence). The CDR3 extends over 15 amino acids. The CDR3 reads CASSIGMGINQPQHF. CDR3 nucleotide sequence: TGTGCCAGTAGTATAGGGATGGGGATCAATCAGCCCCAGCATTTT.

This sequence joins TRBV5-1 and TRBJ1-1; no reliable D call. The CDR3 is 14 residues long. The V end lost 0 bases, the J end lost 4 bases, and 10 bases lay between the germline ends. Germline values: CDR1 SGHRS, CDR2 YFSETQ. CDR3 in amino acids: CASSLVSSGTEAFF. In DNA form, the CDR3 reads TGCGCCAGCAGCTTGGTTTCTTCCGGCACTGAAGCTTTCTTT. Combining the CDR3 with reference TRBV5-1 and TRBJ1-1 gives the whole variable domain KAGVTQTPRYLIKTRGQQVTLSCSPISGHRSVSWYQQTPGQGLQFLFEYFSETQRNKGNFPGRFSGRQFSNSRSEMNVSTLELGDSALYLCASSLVSSGTEAFFGQGTRLTVV.

This clonotype was seen repeatedly, ten times or more. The chain combines TRBV20-1 with TRBJ1-4; TRBD1 aligns across 7 bases. V dropped 0 bases and J dropped 0; count of bases not matched to a gene: 16. Germline loops: CDR1 DFQATT, CDR2 SNEGSKA (reference sequence). The CDR3 has 20 residues. CDR3 region: CSARDSSGRGRFATNEKLFF. CDR3 DNA sequence: TGCAGTGCTAGAGATAGCTCGGGCAGGGGGAGATTTGCAACTAATGAAAAACTGTTTTTT.

Points on this clonotype: Without the conserved terminal phenylalanine or tryptophan, this CDR3 likely stems from a read error. The DNA is left out, because the CDR3 cannot be placed on it with certainty; the CDR3 is given as TCRdb lists it. V usage is TRBV6-4 and J usage is TRBJ2-2; the table's D call, TRBD1, was not checked against the DNA. Inclusive of both ends, the CDR3 amounts to 15 amino acids. From germline, CDR1 is MRHNA and CDR2 SNTAGT. The CDR3 reads CASSPGGWNTGERMS.

This clonotype was seen repeatedly, ten times or more. The chain has TRBV7-8 and TRBJ2-1; D call uncertain. V was cut by 2 bases and J by 6 bases, with 8 bases left in between. This CDR3 spans 13 amino acids. Germline V gene data show CDR1 as SGHVS and CDR2 as FQNEAQ. The CDR3 DNA reads as TGTGCCAGCAGCTTACCCGTAAGCAATGAGCAGTTCTTC. Protein sequence: CASSLPVSNEQFF.

This clonotype was picked up many times. The chain has TRBV24-1 and TRBJ1-1; perhaps TRBD1 as D (5 bases). CDR1 is KGHDR, CDR2 SFDVKD, per germline. V was pared by 4 bases and J by 1 base, with 12 bases between. The CDR3 covers 15 residues. This CDR3 reads CATSESGSKNTEAFF. Written as DNA, the CDR3 is TGTGCCACCAGTGAGTCAGGGTCTAAGAACACTGAAGCTTTCTTT.

The chain has TRBV19 and TRBJ2-3; D possibly corresponds to TRBD1 (6 bases). V shed 5 bases and J shed 0 bases, with 12 bases lying between them. CDR3 length equals 15 residues. Germline assignment: CDR1 LNHDA and CDR2 SQIVND (reference sequence). The CDR3 sequence is CASSQGRVSTDTQYF. In nucleotides, the CDR3 is TGTGCCAGTAGTCAGGGGCGCGTTAGCACAGATACGCAGTATTTT.

The table lists this clonotype with many counts. The gene calls are TRBV4-2 and TRBJ1-5; TRBD1 aligns across 8 bases. The CDR3 sequence is 17 residues long. Germline V gene lookup returns CDR1 LGHNA and CDR2 YNFKEQ. Trimming took 0 bases from V and 2 from J; bases not matched to a gene: 6. The CDR3 protein is CASSQDLQGAGNQPQHF. In DNA form, the CDR3 reads TGTGCCAGCAGCCAAGATCTCCAGGGGGCAGGCAATCAGCCCCAGCATTTT.

The chain carries TRBV7-9 and TRBJ2-5; 8 positions agree with TRBD2. The J segment lost 4 bases and the V segment lost 6 bases, leaving 13 bases of the junction unmatched. Germline CDR1 is SEHNR and CDR2 is FQNEAQ (reference sequence). The CDR3 sequence is 16 residues long. The DNA for the CDR3 is TGTGCCAGCAGAATAGTCAATAGCGGGGTGGGAGAGACCCAGTACTTC. As protein: CASRIVNSGVGETQYF.

This clonotype was counted between two and nine times. The chain links TRBV9 to TRBJ2-2, with TRBD2 matching over 8 bases. The germline V gene has CDR1 SGDLS and CDR2 YYNGEE. V shed 4 bases and J 1 base; nucleotides not matched to a gene: 3. The CDR3 sequence is 15 residues long. The CDR3 region has the DNA TGTGCCAGCAGCTCCGGGGGGGGGAACACCGGGGAGCTGTTTTTT. Protein sequence: CASSSGGGNTGELFF.

This clonotype was recorded many times. This chain joins TRBV12-5 and TRBJ2-3; the match to TRBD1 covers 7 bases. The V gene end was trimmed by 2 bases and the J gene end by 2 bases; junction bases not matched to a gene: 4. Germline V CDR1 and CDR2: LGHNT, FRNRAP. CDR3 length equals 15 residues. The CDR3 nucleotides are TGTGCTAGTGGTTTGAGGGGGCTTGACACAGATACGCAGTATTTT. Translated: CASGLRGLDTDTQYF.

Worth noting for this clonotype: This may be a read error, as it is one base from a much larger clone. The chain has TRBV24-1 and TRBJ2-4; maybe TRBD2 (6 bases). The CDR3 runs 15 residues. Trimming removed 5 bases at V and 6 bases at J, with 16 bases between. CDR1 and CDR2 (germline): KGHDR, SFDVKD. CDR3 loop: CATSGSGDGGNIQYF. The CDR3 DNA sequence: TGTGCCACCAGTGGTTCGGGAGACGGAGGAAACATTCAGTACTTC.

This clonotype was seen only a few times. The rearrangement joins TRBV20-1 to TRBJ1-1, with 8 bases identical to TRBD1. Losses at the gene ends were 5 bases for V and 1 base for J; bases not matched to a gene: 9. Germline CDR1 DFQATT, CDR2 SNEGSKA (reference sequence). CDR3 length: 15 amino acids. CDR3 residues: CSASGTGRWNTEAFF. The DNA of the CDR3 is TGCAGTGCTTCCGGGACAGGACGATGGAACACTGAAGCTTTCTTT.

This clonotype was found many times. This chain joins TRBV9 and TRBJ1-3; D might be TRBD1 (6 bases). V gave up 4 bases and J gave up 0 bases, with 11 bases separating them. Germline values: CDR1 SGDLS, CDR2 YYNGEE. The CDR3 totals 15 residues. For the CDR3, the DNA is TGTGCCAGCAGCCCGCAGGGGTCCTCTGGAAACACCATATATTTT. The encoded protein is CASSPQGSSGNTIYF. Looking up the rest from reference TRBV9 and TRBJ1-3 gives the full variable domain: DSGVTQTPKHLITATGQRVTLRCSPRSGDLSVYWYQQSLDQGLQFLIQYYNGEERAKGNILERFSAQQFPDLHSELNLSSLELGDSALYFCASSPQGSSGNTIYFGEGSWLTVV.

This clonotype was counted a few times. This could be a read error, since a much larger clone is one nucleotide away. CDR3 coding DNA: TGCAGTGCCTCCTTGAGCGGGGGGGCGACCGGGGAGCTGTTTTTT. Protein: CSASLSGGATGELFF. J is TRBJ2-2 and V is TRBV20-1; 10 nucleotides agree with TRBD2. Germline V gene data show CDR1 as DFQATT and CDR2 as SNEGSKA (reference sequence). The CDR3 runs to 15 residues. V trimming: 6 bases; J trimming: 5 bases; junction bases outside the gene matches: 9.

CDR3 in DNA: TGTGCCAGCAGCATTGTCACGGCTGGCTACACCTTC. Amino acid sequence: CASSIVTAGYTF. V and J are TRBV28 and TRBJ1-2; D not resolved. The CDR3 extends over 12 amino acids. V was cut by 6 bases and J by 7 bases, with 12 bases left in between. The germline V gene has CDR1 MDHEN and CDR2 SYDVKM.

Many counts were recorded for this clonotype. The J gene is TRBJ1-5, the V gene TRBV2; no definite D call. Germline CDR1 reads SNHLY; CDR2 reads FYNNEI. V lost 7 bases to trimming and J lost 5 bases, with 9 bases between them. The CDR3 is 12 amino acids. The DNA of the CDR3 is TGTGCCAGCACGGAGGGAGATCAGCCCCAGCATTTT. Residues: CASTEGDQPQHF.

There are many counts of this clonotype. J is TRBJ2-2 and V is TRBV11-3; either TRBD1 or TRBD2 may fit D (5 bases each). The CDR3 sequence is 16 residues long. The V end was cut by 5 bases, the J end by 2 bases, with 15 bases between. CDR1 is SGHNT and CDR2 is YENEEA in the germline V gene. This CDR3 is CASSTRGPGNTGELFF. CDR3 in DNA: TGTGCCAGCAGCACCCGGGGCCCTGGCAACACCGGGGAGCTGTTTTTT. The variable domain in full, completed from reference TRBV11-3 and TRBJ2-2, reads EAGVVQSPRYKIIEKKQPVAFWCNPISGHNTLYWYLQNLGQGPELLIRYENEEAVDDSQLPKDRFSAERLKGVDSTLKIQPAELGDSAVYLCASSTRGPGNTGELFFGEGSRLTVL.

The V gene is TRBV4-2, the J gene TRBJ1-6, with a possible D match to TRBD1 (5 bases). The V gene lost 1 base and the J gene lost 5 bases, with 9 bases spanning the gap. Germline V gene lookup returns CDR1 LGHNA and CDR2 YNFKEQ. The CDR3 has 15 residues. This CDR3 is CASSQVGRDNSPLHF. CDR3 DNA sequence: TGTGCCAGCAGCCAAGTAGGCAGGGATAATTCACCCCTCCACTTT.